These 21 T cell receptor beta chains share one sample of origin, sequenced in a study of T cells in Graves' hyperthyroidism and ophthalmopathy. TCR beta CDR3 regions were amplified from RNA transcripts. Initially, a first-round RT-PCR of the TCR CDR3 employed the HTBI primer set. TCRdb re-analysed the multiplex PCR reads in MiXCR, keeping a single row per CDR3 protein. The table shows roughly 400,000 distinct CDR3 sequences, with approximately 25% occurring only once. The sequenced material came from blood. These receptors were collected from a man aged 45 to 65 with Graves' hyperthyroidism.

The J gene is TRBJ2-3, the V gene TRBV10-3; D ambiguous. V was shortened by 11 bases and J by 2 bases, with 17 bases between the two germline ends. This CDR3 is 14 amino acids long. Per the germline V gene, CDR1 is ENHRY and CDR2 is SYGVKD. CDR3 in DNA: TGTGCCGGAGCCGGGTCCACCCCCACAGATACGCAGTATTTT. Encoded protein: CAGAGSTPTDTQYF.

The CDR3 region is CASGLGQGHEQYF. The CDR3 DNA follows: TGTGCCAGCGGCCTGGGACAGGGCCACGAGCAGTACTTC. The rearrangement joins TRBV7-9 to TRBJ2-7; 9 bases agree with TRBD1. This CDR3 has 13 residues. V shed 8 bases, J shed 5 bases, and the junction held 7 bases outside the gene matches. The germline V gene has CDR1 SEHNR and CDR2 FQNEAQ (reference sequence).

The V gene is TRBV19, the J gene TRBJ1-5; unclear D gene. Looked up from germline, CDR1 is LNHDA and CDR2 is SQIVND (reference sequence). Trimming shortened V by 6 bases and J by 4 bases, and 10 bases separated the two germline ends. The CDR3 covers 13 residues. CDR3 in DNA: TGTGCCAGTAGGTTTGGGAGTAATCAGCCCCAGCATTTT. Translation gives CASRFGSNQPQHF.

The chain recombines TRBV5-8 with TRBJ2-1; D call uncertain. With 0 bases removed from V and 0 bases from J, the gap between germline ends came to 7 bases. From germline, CDR1 is SGHTS and CDR2 YDEGEE. This CDR3 has 15 residues. CDR3 sequence reads: CASSLVRSSYNEQFF. In nucleotides, the CDR3 is TGTGCCAGCAGCTTGGTTCGGAGCTCCTACAATGAGCAGTTCTTC.

There are many counts of this clonotype. The chain joins TRBV11-2 to TRBJ2-1; TRBD1 agrees at 8 bases. There are 17 residues in the CDR3. Germline V lookup: CDR1 SGHAT, CDR2 FQNNGV. V shed 6 bases and J 0 bases; nucleotides not matched to a gene: 10. The CDR3 bases are TGTGCCAGCAGTTACTCCAGGGGGCCCTACTCCTACAATGAGCAGTTCTTC. Encoded protein: CASSYSRGPYSYNEQFF.

This clonotype has at least ten counts. The V gene is TRBV27, the J gene TRBJ2-3; 13 bases agree with TRBD2. V shed 6 bases, J shed 2 bases, and the junction held 8 bases outside the gene matches. The CDR3 sequence is 17 residues long. Germline CDR1 and CDR2: MNHEY and SMNVEV (reference sequence). The CDR3 bases are TGTGCCAGCAGCTCTCGACTAGCGGGAGGACCCACAGATACGCAGTATTTT. Translated: CASSSRLAGGPTDTQYF.

This clonotype was recorded a few times. The gene calls are TRBV12-5 and TRBJ1-4; D unclear. The CDR3 is made up of 16 amino acids. Germline V lookup: CDR1 LGHNT, CDR2 FRNRAP. Trimming took off 4 bases at V and 8 bases at J, with 20 bases between the two ends. CDR3 region: CASGSVFEQKREKLFF. The CDR3 nucleotides are TGTGCTAGTGGTTCGGTATTTGAACAGAAACGAGAAAAACTGTTTTTT.

The table lists this clonotype with a few counts. J is TRBJ1-1 and V is TRBV6-1, with D perhaps matching TRBD1 (6 bases). Germline V CDR1 and CDR2: MNHNS, SASEGT. V was pared by 5 bases and J by 4 bases, with 11 bases between. This CDR3 has 13 amino acids. The DNA of the CDR3 is TGTGCCAGCAGTTCACAGGGAATCACTGAAGCTTTCTTT. It is translated as CASSSQGITEAFF.

This clonotype appeared many times. This chain uses TRBV29-1 with TRBJ1-1; D ambiguous. V gave up 3 bases and J gave up 3 bases, with 11 bases separating them. The CDR3 contains 13 residues. In germline, CDR1 is SQVTM, CDR2 ANQGSEA. This chain's CDR3 is CSVESGLYTEAFF. In DNA, the CDR3 is TGCAGCGTTGAGTCAGGATTATACACTGAAGCTTTCTTT.

In this sample, this clonotype turned up a few times. The chain recombines TRBV7-9 with TRBJ2-2; D may be TRBD2 (6 bases). Germline assignment: CDR1 SEHNR and CDR2 FQNEAQ (reference sequence). Trimming pared 2 bases from V and 5 bases from J, leaving 12 bases between. CDR3 length: 15 amino acids. CDR3 coding DNA: TGTGCCAGCAGCTTACGCGGAGGGGATACCGGGGAGCTGTTTTTT. Protein product: CASSLRGGDTGELFF.

Comment on this clonotype: This clone may be a read error of a much larger clone one base away. This is likely a read error, given that the CDR3 carries no conserved phenylalanine or tryptophan at its end. V is TRBV2 and J is TRBJ2-7; 8 nucleotides agree with TRBD1. CDR1 SNHLY and CDR2 FYNNEI come from the germline V gene. With 10 bases clipped from V and 0 bases from J, the junction kept 5 bases outside the gene matches. This CDR3 contains 13 residues. The CDR3 is CATRTGTSYEQYL. The CDR3 DNA is TGTGCCACTCGGACAGGGACCTCCTACGAGCAGTACCTC.

The sample holds many counts of this clonotype. The chain combines TRBV7-3 with TRBJ2-5; 9 nucleotides agree with TRBD1. CDR3 length: 14 residues. V trimming: 4 bases; J trimming: 5 bases; junction bases outside the gene matches: 5. Per the germline V gene, CDR1 is SGHTA and CDR2 is FQGTGA. The DNA of the CDR3 is TGTGCCAGCAGCTCGGACAGGGGCAGCGAGACCCAGTACTTC. As protein: CASSSDRGSETQYF.

This clonotype was recorded many times. The chain is built from TRBV20-1 and TRBJ1-1; D uncertain. Trimming shortened V by 1 base and J by 11 bases, and 11 bases separated the two germline ends. CDR1 and CDR2 (germline): DFQATT, SNEGSKA (reference sequence). This CDR3 spans 11 amino acids. CDR3 loop: CSARAIREAFF. The CDR3 nucleotides read TGCAGTGCTAGAGCGATTAGGGAGGCTTTCTTT.

This clonotype appeared many times. CDR3 residues: CASSLTGGSGDEQFF. DNA for the CDR3: TGTGCCAGCAGCTTAACCGGTGGGAGTGGGGATGAGCAGTTCTTC. The rearrangement uses TRBV7-3 and TRBJ2-1; tentative D call: TRBD2 (5 bases). Per the germline V gene, CDR1 is SGHTA and CDR2 is FQGTGA. The V and J ends lost 0 bases and 8 bases respectively, with 14 bases between them. This CDR3 contains 15 residues.

This clonotype was counted many times. The J gene is TRBJ2-7, the V gene TRBV9; tentative D call: TRBD2 (6 bases). Germline V CDR1 and CDR2: SGDLS, YYNGEE. Trimming pared 3 bases from V and 4 bases from J, leaving 20 bases between. This CDR3 has 16 residues. Here the CDR3 DNA reads TGTGCCAGCAGCGGAGTGGAGGGAAGAGAAGGGTACGAGCAGTACTTC. Protein: CASSGVEGREGYEQYF.

This clonotype has more than one count but fewer than ten. This chain links TRBV29-1 with TRBJ1-2; 11 positions match TRBD1. This CDR3 spans 12 amino acids. After removal of 4 bases from V and 7 bases from J, the junction contained 2 bases not matched to a gene. CDR1 is SQVTM and CDR2 is ANQGSEA in the germline V gene. The CDR3 coding sequence is TGCAGCGTTGCAGGGACAGGGGGTGGCTACACCTTC. The encoded protein is CSVAGTGGGYTF.

This clonotype was detected many times. The rearrangement joins TRBV12-3 or TRBV12-4 to TRBJ1-2; the D gene is possibly TRBD1 (6 bases). The ends were cut back, 2 bases at V and 2 bases at J, with 12 bases in the middle. There are 15 residues in the CDR3. The CDR3 sequence is CASSLPNQGNYGYTF. As DNA, the CDR3 is TGTGCCAGCAGTTTACCGAACCAGGGGAACTATGGCTACACCTTC.

The sample holds many counts of this clonotype. The chain employs TRBV6-1 and TRBJ2-7; TRBD1 is a possible D gene (5 bases). Germline-derived CDR1 and CDR2 are MNHNS and SASEGT. This CDR3 contains 12 residues. The ends were cut back, 3 bases at V and 5 bases at J, with 8 bases in the middle. Written as DNA, the CDR3 is TGTGCCAGCAGTGACAGGGCCCACGAGCAGTACTTC. Amino acid sequence: CASSDRAHEQYF.

The chain is built from TRBV18 and TRBJ2-7; 8 bases are shared with TRBD1. Per the germline V gene, CDR1 is KGHSH and CDR2 is LQKENI. V lost 3 bases and J lost 0; bases outside the gene matches: 4. This CDR3 is built from 15 residues. DNA of the CDR3: TGTGCCAGCTCACCCGGACAGGGCCCCTCCTACGAGCAGTACTTC. This encodes CASSPGQGPSYEQYF.

V usage is TRBV3-1 and J usage is TRBJ2-5, with D hard to call. V lost 0 bases and J lost 5, with 4 bases in between. CDR3 length equals 12 residues. The germline gives CDR1 LGHDT, CDR2 YNNKEL (reference sequence). CDR3: CASSQDGETQYF. For the CDR3, the DNA is TGTGCCAGCAGCCAAGATGGCGAGACCCAGTACTTC.

In nucleotides, the CDR3 is TGCGCCAGCAGCCAAGAAGACAGGGGCAGCTATGGCTACACCTTC. This encodes CASSQEDRGSYGYTF. The chain couples TRBV4-1 to TRBJ1-2; 8 bases are shared with TRBD1. The CDR3 consists of 15 residues. Germline CDR1 and CDR2: MGHRA and YSYEKL. V was clipped by 0 bases and J by 4 bases; unmatched bases: 4.